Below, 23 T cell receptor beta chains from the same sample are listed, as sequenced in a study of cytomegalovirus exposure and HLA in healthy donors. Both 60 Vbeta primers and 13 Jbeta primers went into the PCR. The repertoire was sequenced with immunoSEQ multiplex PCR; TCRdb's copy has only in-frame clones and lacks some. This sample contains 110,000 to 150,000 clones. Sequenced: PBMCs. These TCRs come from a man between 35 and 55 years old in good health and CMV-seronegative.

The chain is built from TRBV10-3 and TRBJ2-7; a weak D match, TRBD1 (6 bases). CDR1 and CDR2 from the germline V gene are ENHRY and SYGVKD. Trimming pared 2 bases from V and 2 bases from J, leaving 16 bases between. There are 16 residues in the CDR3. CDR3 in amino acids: CAISEPAGVGAYEQYF. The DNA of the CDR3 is TGTGCCATCAGTGAGCCCGCAGGGGTTGGGGCCTACGAGCAGTACTTC.

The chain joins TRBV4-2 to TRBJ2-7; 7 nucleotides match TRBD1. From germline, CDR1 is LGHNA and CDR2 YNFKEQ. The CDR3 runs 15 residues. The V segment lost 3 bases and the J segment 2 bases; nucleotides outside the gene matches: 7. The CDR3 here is CASSQDRSLAYEQYF. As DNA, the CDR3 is TGTGCCAGCAGCCAGGACAGGAGTCTGGCCTACGAGCAGTACTTC.

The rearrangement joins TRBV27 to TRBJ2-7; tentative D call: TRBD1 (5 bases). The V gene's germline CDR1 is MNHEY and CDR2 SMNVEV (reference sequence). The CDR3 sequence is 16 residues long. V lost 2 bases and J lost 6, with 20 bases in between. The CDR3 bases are TGTGCCAGCAGTTTAAGATTCGGGCAGGGCCCAATCGAGCAGTACTTC. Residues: CASSLRFGQGPIEQYF.

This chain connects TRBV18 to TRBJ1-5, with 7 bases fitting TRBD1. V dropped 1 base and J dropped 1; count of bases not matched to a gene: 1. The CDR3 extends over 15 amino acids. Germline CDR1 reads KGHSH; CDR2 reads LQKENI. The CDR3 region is CASSPQGASNQPQHF. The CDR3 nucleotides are TGTGCCAGCTCACCACAGGGGGCGAGCAATCAGCCCCAGCATTTT.

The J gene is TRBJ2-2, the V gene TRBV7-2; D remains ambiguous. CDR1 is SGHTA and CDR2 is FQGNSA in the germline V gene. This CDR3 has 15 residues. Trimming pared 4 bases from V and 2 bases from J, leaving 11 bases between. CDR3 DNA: TGTGCCAGCAGCTATAGCCTAACAAACACCGGGGAGCTGTTTTTT. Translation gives CASSYSLTNTGELFF.

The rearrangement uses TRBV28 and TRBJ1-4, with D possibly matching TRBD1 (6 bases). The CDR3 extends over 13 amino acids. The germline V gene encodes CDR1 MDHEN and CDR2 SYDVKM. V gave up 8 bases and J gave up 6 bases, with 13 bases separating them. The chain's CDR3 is CASARGLYEKLFF. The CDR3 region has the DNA TGTGCCAGCGCCAGGGGTTTATATGAAAAACTGTTTTTT.

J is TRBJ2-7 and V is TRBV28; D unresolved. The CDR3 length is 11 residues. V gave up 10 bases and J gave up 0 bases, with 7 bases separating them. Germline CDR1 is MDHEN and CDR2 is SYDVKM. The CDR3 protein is CATSVSYEQYF. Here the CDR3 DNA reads TGTGCCACCTCGGTCTCCTACGAGCAGTACTTC.

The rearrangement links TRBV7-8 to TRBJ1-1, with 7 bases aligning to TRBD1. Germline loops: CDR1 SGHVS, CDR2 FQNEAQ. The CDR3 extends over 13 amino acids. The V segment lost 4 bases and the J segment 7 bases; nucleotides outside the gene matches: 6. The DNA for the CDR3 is TGTGCCAGCAGCTCCCAGGGGGTGGGTGAAGCTTTCTTT. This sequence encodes CASSSQGVGEAFF.

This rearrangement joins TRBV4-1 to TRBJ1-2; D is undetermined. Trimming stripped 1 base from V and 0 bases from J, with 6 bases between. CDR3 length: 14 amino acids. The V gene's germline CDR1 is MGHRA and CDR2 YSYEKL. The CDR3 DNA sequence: TGCGCCAGCAGCCAAGGTCCTACTAACTATGGCTACACCTTC. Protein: CASSQGPTNYGYTF.

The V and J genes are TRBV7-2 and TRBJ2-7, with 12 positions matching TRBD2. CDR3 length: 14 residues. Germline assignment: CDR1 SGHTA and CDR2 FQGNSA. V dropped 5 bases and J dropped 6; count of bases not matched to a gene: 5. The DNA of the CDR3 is TGTGCCAGCAGCCCTGGACTAGCGGGGCTCGAGCAGTACTTC. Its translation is CASSPGLAGLEQYF.

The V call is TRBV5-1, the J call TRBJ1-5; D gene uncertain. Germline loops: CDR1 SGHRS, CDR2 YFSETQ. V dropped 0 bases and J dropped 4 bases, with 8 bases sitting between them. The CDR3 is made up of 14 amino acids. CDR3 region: CASSLGASNQPQHF. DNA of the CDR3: TGCGCCAGCAGCTTGGGGGCTTCTAATCAGCCCCAGCATTTT. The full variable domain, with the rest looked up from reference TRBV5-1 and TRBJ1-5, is KAGVTQTPRYLIKTRGQQVTLSCSPISGHRSVSWYQQTPGQGLQFLFEYFSETQRNKGNFPGRFSGRQFSNSRSEMNVSTLELGDSALYLCASSLGASNQPQHFGDGTRLSIL.

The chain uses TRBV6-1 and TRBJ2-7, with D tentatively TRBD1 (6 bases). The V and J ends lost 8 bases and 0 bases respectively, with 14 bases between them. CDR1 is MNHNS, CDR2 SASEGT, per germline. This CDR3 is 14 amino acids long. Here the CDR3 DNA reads TGTGCCAGCGGAAAGGCAGGGGTCTCCTACGAGCAGTACTTC. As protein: CASGKAGVSYEQYF.

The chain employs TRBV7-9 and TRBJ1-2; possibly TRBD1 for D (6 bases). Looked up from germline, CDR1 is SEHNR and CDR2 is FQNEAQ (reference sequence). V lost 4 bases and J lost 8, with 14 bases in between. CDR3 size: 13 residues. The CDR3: CASSSDQGYGYTF. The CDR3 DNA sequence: TGTGCCAGCAGCTCAGACCAGGGGTACGGCTACACCTTC.

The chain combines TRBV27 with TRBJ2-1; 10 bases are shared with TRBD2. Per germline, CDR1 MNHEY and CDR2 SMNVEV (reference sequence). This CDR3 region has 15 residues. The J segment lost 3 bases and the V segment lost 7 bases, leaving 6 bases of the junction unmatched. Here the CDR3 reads CASTAGTSVYNEQFF. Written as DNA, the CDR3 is TGTGCCAGCACCGCCGGGACTAGCGTCTACAATGAGCAGTTCTTC.

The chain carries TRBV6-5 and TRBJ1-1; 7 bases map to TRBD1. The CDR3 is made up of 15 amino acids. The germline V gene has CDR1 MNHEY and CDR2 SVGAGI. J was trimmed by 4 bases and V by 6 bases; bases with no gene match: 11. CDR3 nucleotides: TGTGCCAGCAGACAGGGACAGACCAAGGGCACTGAAGCTTTCTTT. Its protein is CASRQGQTKGTEAFF.

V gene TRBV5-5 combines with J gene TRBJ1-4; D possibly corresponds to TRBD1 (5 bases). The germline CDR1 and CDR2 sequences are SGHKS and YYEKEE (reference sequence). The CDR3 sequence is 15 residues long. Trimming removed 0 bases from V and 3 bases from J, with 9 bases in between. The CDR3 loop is CASSLVRGSNEKLFF. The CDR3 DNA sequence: TGTGCCAGCAGCTTGGTTAGGGGATCTAATGAAAAACTGTTTTTT.

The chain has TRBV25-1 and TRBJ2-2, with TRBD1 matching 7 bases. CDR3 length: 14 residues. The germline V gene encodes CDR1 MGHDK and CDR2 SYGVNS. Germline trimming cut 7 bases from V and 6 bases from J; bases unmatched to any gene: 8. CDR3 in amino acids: CASMTGLEPGELFF. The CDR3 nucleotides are TGTGCCAGCATGACAGGGTTAGAGCCCGGGGAGCTGTTTTTT.

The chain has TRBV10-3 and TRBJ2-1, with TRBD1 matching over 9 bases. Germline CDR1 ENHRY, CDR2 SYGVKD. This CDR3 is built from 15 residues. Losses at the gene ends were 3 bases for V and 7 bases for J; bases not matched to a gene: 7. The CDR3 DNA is TGTGCCATCAGTGATGGACAGGGGAGAGTGAATGAGCAGTTCTTC. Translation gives CAISDGQGRVNEQFF.

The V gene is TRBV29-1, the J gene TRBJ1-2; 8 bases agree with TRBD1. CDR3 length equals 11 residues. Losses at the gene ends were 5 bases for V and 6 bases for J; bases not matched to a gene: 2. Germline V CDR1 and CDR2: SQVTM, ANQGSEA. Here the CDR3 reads CSVSRGHGYTF. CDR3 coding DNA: TGCAGCGTTAGCAGGGGGCATGGCTACACCTTC.

Here the CDR3 reads CASTRDREYNEQFF. Here the CDR3 DNA reads TGTGCCAGCACCCGGGACAGGGAGTACAATGAGCAGTTCTTC. J is TRBJ2-1 and V is TRBV7-2, with 9 bases lining up with TRBD1. With 7 bases clipped from V and 4 bases from J, the junction kept 5 bases outside the gene matches. Per the germline V gene, CDR1 is SGHTA and CDR2 is FQGNSA. The CDR3 totals 14 residues.

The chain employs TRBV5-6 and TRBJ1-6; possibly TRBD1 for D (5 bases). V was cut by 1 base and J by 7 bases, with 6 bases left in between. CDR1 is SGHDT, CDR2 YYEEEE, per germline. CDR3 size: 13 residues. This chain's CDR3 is CASSLNRNSPLHF. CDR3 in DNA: TGTGCCAGCAGCTTGAACAGGAATTCACCCCTCCACTTT.

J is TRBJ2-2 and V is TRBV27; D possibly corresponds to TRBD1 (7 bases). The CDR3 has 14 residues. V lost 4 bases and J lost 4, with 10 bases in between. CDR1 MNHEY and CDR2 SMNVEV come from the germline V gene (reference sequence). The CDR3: CASSYQGGTGELFF. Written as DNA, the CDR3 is TGTGCCAGCAGTTACCAGGGGGGCACCGGGGAGCTGTTTTTT.

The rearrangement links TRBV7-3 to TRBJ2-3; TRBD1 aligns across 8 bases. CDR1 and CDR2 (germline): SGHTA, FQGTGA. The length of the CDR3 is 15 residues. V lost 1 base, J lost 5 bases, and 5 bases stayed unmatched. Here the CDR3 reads CASSLNQGALDTQYF. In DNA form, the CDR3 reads TGTGCCAGCAGCTTAAACCAGGGGGCTTTAGATACGCAGTATTTT.